This T cell receptor (beta chain) was captured in a study of human T cells and chemical hapten exposure. Study details: Per-sample TCR yield variability stemmed mainly from small pooled library volume differences.

The study extracted total RNA from unfractionated whole blood. The CDR3 spans 12 residues. Looked up from germline, CDR1 is SQVTM and CDR2 is ANQGSEA. The ends were cut back, 6 bases at V and 7 bases at J, with 15 bases in the middle. Individual cDNA molecules in this library carried unique molecular identifiers. Original methodology: Sample-level TCR yields exhibited a median of approximately 89,000, with a range of about 20,000 to 700,000. TCRdb re-analysed the 5' RACE reads in MiXCR, keeping a single row per CDR3 protein. The V and J calls were determined by TCRdb, not by the authors. The data contain tens of thousands of distinct CDR3 sequences, about 8.4% of them singletons. This clonotype was found a few times.

The clonotype originates from a male donor in good health. The chain couples TRBV29-1 to TRBJ1-1; a weak D match, TRBD1 (6 bases). The CDR3 sequence: CSVSGTQVEAFF. The CDR3 bases are TGCAGCGTCTCCGGGACACAAGTTGAAGCTTTCTTT.